The 25 T cell receptor beta chains presented below share a single source sample, sequenced in a study of T-cell reconstitution after alpha-beta-depleted transplantation in children listed by TCRdb under 2016. Per the publication, the treatment or condition label means: allogeneic hematopoietic cell transplantation with graft depleted of TCRalphabeta T cells and CD19 B cells. Libraries were prepared through PCR. The run used an Illumina HiSeq 2500. TCR library preparation used molecular barcoding, with unique molecular identifiers applied to normalize quantification of the TCRbeta repertoire. TCRdb reran the public reads through fastp at Q25 and MiXCR, keeping productive beta chains. Entries are consolidated by CDR3 protein sequence, retaining the most common genes and DNA. The sample table holds some 200,000 distinct CDR3 sequences, of which 7% to 9% were seen once. The ten largest clones represent 35% to 40% of the sample.

Sequences were derived from PBMCs, mostly from graft donor cells, sampled 360 days after TCRalphabeta/CD19-depleted stem cell transplant. These receptor sequences come from a male patient between 2 and 10 years old who had a stem cell transplant for acute myeloid leukemia, so the T cells may come from the graft donor.

Ten or more counts support this clonotype. The chain links TRBV12-3 or TRBV12-4 to TRBJ2-2; D not resolved. The V end was cut by 4 bases, the J end by 2 bases, with 8 bases between. The CDR3 has 14 residues. CDR3 amino acids: CASSSSPNTGELFF. The DNA of the CDR3 is TGTGCCAGCAGTTCTTCCCCAAACACCGGGGAGCTGTTTTTT.

This clonotype was seen a few times. The rearrangement links TRBV29-1 to TRBJ1-5; 11 bases map to TRBD1. The CDR3 length is 13 residues. V shed 7 bases and J 6 bases; nucleotides not matched to a gene: 5. Germline V gene data show CDR1 as SQVTM and CDR2 as ANQGSEA. The CDR3 DNA reads as TGCAGCGCCGGGACAGGGGGGGGTCAGCCCCAGCATTTT. Protein sequence: CSAGTGGGQPQHF.

This clonotype came up a few times. CDR3 nucleotide sequence: TGCAGTGCTAAAGGATATGGCTACACCTTC. Translation gives CSAKGYGYTF. The genes are TRBV20-1 and TRBJ1-2; D unclear. The CDR3 spans 10 residues. V was shortened by 4 bases and J by 5 bases, with 5 bases between the two germline ends. In germline, CDR1 is DFQATT, CDR2 SNEGSKA (reference sequence).

Ten or more counts support this clonotype. The chain joins TRBV6-1 to TRBJ2-2, with D possibly TRBD2 on 6 matching bases. CDR1 and CDR2 (germline): MNHNS, SASEGT. This CDR3 has 17 residues. Trimming stripped 6 bases from V and 5 bases from J, with 22 bases between. CDR3 amino acids: CASSPRRTIRGTGELFF. CDR3 sequence (DNA): TGTGCCAGCAGCCCCAGGAGGACTATCCGTGGGACCGGGGAGCTGTTTTTT.

The chain employs TRBV5-1 and TRBJ2-7, with TRBD1 matching over 8 bases. V was clipped by 4 bases and J by 2 bases; unmatched bases: 8. The CDR3 is 15 amino acids. Looked up from germline, CDR1 is SGHRS and CDR2 is YFSETQ. The CDR3, as DNA: TGCGCCAGCAGCACAGACAGGGGAGTAGCCTACGAGCAGTACTTC. This sequence encodes CASSTDRGVAYEQYF.

This clonotype was seen more than once but under ten times. V gene TRBV18 combines with J gene TRBJ1-1; D ambiguous. V dropped 3 bases and J dropped 1 base, with 15 bases sitting between them. Per the germline V gene, CDR1 is KGHSH and CDR2 is LQKENI. The CDR3 is 16 amino acids. The CDR3 DNA reads TGTGCCAGCTCACCGAGGGCCGGCCAAGGGAACACTGAAGCTTTCTTT. Encoded protein: CASSPRAGQGNTEAFF.

This clonotype came up a few times. The chain combines TRBV15 with TRBJ2-5; no definite D call. Looked up from germline, CDR1 is LNHNV and CDR2 is YYDKDF (reference sequence). The CDR3 is made up of 13 amino acids. V was cut by 0 bases and J by 10 bases, with 12 bases left in between. The CDR3 region is CATSRDPRGDQYF. The CDR3 bases are TGTGCCACCAGCAGAGATCCGAGAGGAGACCAGTACTTC.

This chain links TRBV6-2 or TRBV6-3 with TRBJ2-1; D possibly corresponds to TRBD2 (5 bases). CDR3 length: 14 residues. V was cut by 6 bases and J by 8 bases, with 17 bases left in between. Germline-derived CDR1 and CDR2 are MNHEY and SVGEGT. The CDR3 bases are TGTGCCAGCAGGATCTTGACCGAGGGAGATGAGCAGTTCTTC. Protein: CASRILTEGDEQFF.

This clonotype was seen at least ten times. The chain combines TRBV12-3 or TRBV12-4 with TRBJ2-7; TRBD2 is a possible D gene (5 bases). The CDR3 totals 14 residues. Trimming shortened V by 1 base and J by 2 bases, and 9 bases separated the two germline ends. CDR3 nucleotides: TGTGCCAGCAGTTTAGGAGACGGGACCTACGAGCAGTACTTC. Translation: CASSLGDGTYEQYF.

In this sample, this clonotype turned up a few times. J is TRBJ2-1 and V is TRBV27, with D perhaps matching TRBD1 (6 bases). The CDR3 covers 15 residues. V was pared by 3 bases and J by 8 bases, with 17 bases between. Germline assignment: CDR1 MNHEY and CDR2 SMNVEV (reference sequence). For the CDR3, the DNA is TGTGCCAGCAGTTTCTTAAGGGGGAACGGGGATGAGCAGTTCTTC. It codes for CASSFLRGNGDEQFF.

The chain couples TRBV6-5 to TRBJ2-5; 7 nucleotides match TRBD1. This CDR3 is 15 amino acids long. The ends lost 0 bases at V and 5 bases at J; junction bases unmatched: 6. Germline lookup yields CDR1 MNHEY and CDR2 SVGAGI. In nucleotides, the CDR3 is TGTGCCAGCAGTTACTCAGAGACAGGGTGGGAGACCCAGTACTTC. Protein product: CASSYSETGWETQYF.

The chain combines TRBV30 with TRBJ2-7; TRBD1 matches 9 bases. Germline trimming cut 0 bases from V and 1 base from J; bases unmatched to any gene: 7. The CDR3 consists of 16 residues. Looked up from germline, CDR1 is GTSNPN and CDR2 is SVGIG (reference sequence). In DNA form, the CDR3 reads TGTGCCTGGAGTGTGTGGACAGGGGAGGGGTCCTACGAGCAGTACTTC. Translated: CAWSVWTGEGSYEQYF.

There are a few counts of this clonotype. This chain uses TRBV7-2 with TRBJ2-5, with TRBD2 identical over 7 bases. In germline, CDR1 is SGHTA, CDR2 FQGNSA. CDR3 length equals 16 residues. J lost 3 bases, V lost 2 bases, and 9 bases had no gene match. The CDR3 is CASSLKKLREEETQYF. The CDR3 nucleotides are TGTGCCAGCAGCTTAAAAAAACTCCGGGAGGAAGAGACCCAGTACTTC.

The chain uses TRBV12-3 or TRBV12-4 and TRBJ1-5; D remains ambiguous. The V gene lost 3 bases and the J gene lost 1 base, with 7 bases spanning the gap. The CDR3 covers 14 residues. The chain's CDR3 is CASSFRQSNQPQHF. CDR3 sequence (DNA): TGTGCCAGCAGTTTTCGCCAGAGCAATCAGCCCCAGCATTTT.

This clonotype was seen ten or more times. The V call is TRBV12-3 or TRBV12-4, the J call TRBJ1-1; possibly TRBD1 for D (6 bases). Trimming stripped 10 bases from V and 1 base from J, with 13 bases between. The length of the CDR3 is 13 residues. CDR3 DNA sequence: TGTGCCACCCGCGGGGGCGGGAACACTGAAGCTTTCTTT. Translated, it gives CATRGGGNTEAFF.

This clonotype has a count of ten or more. This chain uses TRBV4-2 with TRBJ2-1, with 8 positions matching TRBD2. This CDR3 spans 15 amino acids. Germline values: CDR1 LGHNA, CDR2 YNFKEQ. The V gene end was trimmed by 5 bases and the J gene end by 8 bases; junction bases not matched to a gene: 11. For the CDR3, the DNA is TGTGCCAGCAGCGCCCAGCATAGCGGGAAGGATGAGCAGTTCTTC. As protein: CASSAQHSGKDEQFF.

This chain links TRBV20-1 with TRBJ1-5, with 8 positions matching TRBD1. The CDR3 consists of 13 residues. The germline V gene encodes CDR1 DFQATT and CDR2 SNEGSKA (reference sequence). J was trimmed by 7 bases and V by 5 bases; bases with no gene match: 7. The chain's CDR3 is CSALGQGRQPQHF. DNA of the CDR3: TGCAGTGCTCTAGGACAGGGAAGGCAGCCCCAGCATTTT.

This clonotype was seen only a few times. This rearrangement joins TRBV20-1 to TRBJ1-5; D possibly corresponds to TRBD1 (6 bases). Germline values: CDR1 DFQATT, CDR2 SNEGSKA (reference sequence). Trimming took off 4 bases at V and 7 bases at J, with 17 bases between the two ends. The CDR3 extends over 14 amino acids. As DNA, the CDR3 is TGCAGTGCTACCCAATCTTCGGACAGCCAGCCCCAGCATTTT. This encodes CSATQSSDSQPQHF.

This chain uses TRBV30 with TRBJ2-7; D not resolved. Trimming shortened V by 3 bases and J by 6 bases, and 9 bases separated the two germline ends. CDR1 and CDR2 from the germline V gene are GTSNPN and SVGIG (reference sequence). CDR3 length equals 11 residues. The CDR3 nucleotides are TGTGCCTGGAGACTGGCGGTCGAGCAGTACTTC. Translated, it gives CAWRLAVEQYF.

This clonotype was found many times. The rearrangement joins TRBV18 to TRBJ2-3; D uncertain. CDR1 and CDR2 (germline): KGHSH, LQKENI. This CDR3 is 14 amino acids long. Deletions cut 1 base from V and 3 bases from J, with 8 bases between. The CDR3 sequence is CASSPRMGTDTQYF. CDR3 nucleotides: TGTGCCAGCTCACCACGTATGGGGACAGATACGCAGTATTTT.

The rearrangement joins TRBV28 to TRBJ2-6; either TRBD1 or TRBD2 may fit D (5 bases each). Germline V CDR1 and CDR2: MDHEN, SYDVKM. Trimming cost V 6 bases and J 0 bases, with 18 bases left between them. CDR3 length equals 18 residues. CDR3 in amino acids: CASRRHRGSSSGANVLTF. The CDR3 nucleotides read TGTGCCAGCAGGCGCCACCGGGGCTCGAGCTCTGGGGCCAACGTCCTGACTTTC.

This clonotype was detected ten times or more. This rearrangement joins TRBV15 to TRBJ1-1; a weak D match, TRBD1 (6 bases). This CDR3 spans 14 amino acids. Trimming left V 5 bases short and J 2 bases short, with 12 bases between. Germline lookup yields CDR1 LNHNV and CDR2 YYDKDF (reference sequence). CDR3 coding DNA: TGTGCCACCAGCGTCGGGGGGCTTAACACTGAAGCTTTCTTT. This translates into CATSVGGLNTEAFF.

This clonotype was counted a few times. The genes are TRBV12-3 or TRBV12-4 and TRBJ2-7; D remains ambiguous. The V end was cut by 5 bases, the J end by 3 bases, with 14 bases between. The CDR3 is 14 residues long. The CDR3 DNA reads TGTGCCAGCAGTCCCCGGGCCAGCAGCTACGAGCAGTACTTC. It translates to CASSPRASSYEQYF.

This clonotype occurred many times. This chain connects TRBV20-1 to TRBJ2-4; perhaps TRBD1 as D (6 bases). Trimming left V 0 bases short and J 15 bases short, with 18 bases between. Germline CDR1 is DFQATT and CDR2 is SNEGSKA (reference sequence). The CDR3 has 13 amino acids. The CDR3 bases are TGCAGTGCTAGAGAGGGCGAACAGGGAATGATGTACTTC. Protein sequence: CSAREGEQGMMYF.

This clonotype was seen ten or more times. This chain uses TRBV12-3 or TRBV12-4 with TRBJ2-3; D might be TRBD1 or TRBD2, each matching 6 bases. The CDR3 is made up of 15 amino acids. Trimming left V 0 bases short and J 1 base short, with 8 bases between. CDR3 nucleotide sequence: TGTGCCAGCAGTTTAGCGGGGGGCCGCACAGATACGCAGTATTTT. This codes for CASSLAGGRTDTQYF.